This TCR beta chain was found in a study of OX40 agonist ivuxolimab in advanced cancers. About the study: In this trial design, patients received ivuxolimab intravenously at 0.01 to 10 mg/kg every 2 weeks. Three patients showed partial responses: one hepatocellular carcinoma and two cutaneous melanoma cases.

Study-level results: Mean expanded clone counts were higher in CD8+ than CD4+ T cells.

In regard to this clone: Its cognate antigen is unknown.

Clones were sequenced by immunoSEQ multiplex PCR, and TCRdb holds only the in-frame ones, with some missing. Here the sample spans tens of thousands of clones, roughly 87% being singletons. Trimming at V came to 1 base and at J to 1 base, leaving 0 bases not matched to a gene. Germline-derived CDR1 and CDR2 are MNHNS and SASEGT. There are 15 residues in the CDR3. The sequence came from an adult with an advanced solid tumor such as melanoma, head and neck, liver or kidney cancer. The chain has TRBV6-1 and TRBJ2-3; 9 bases align to TRBD2. This specimen was CD4+ or CD8+ T cells sorted from blood, taken in a trial of the OX40 agonist ivuxolimab. For the CDR3, the DNA is TGTGCCAGCAGTGAAGGGACTAGCGGCACAGATACGCAGTATTTT. Encoded protein: CASSEGTSGTDTQYF.